The 27 T cell receptor beta chains listed next were all sequenced from one sample in a study of cytotoxic CD8 clonotypes in ibrutinib-treated CLL. Data came from immunoSEQ multiplex PCR; TCRdb stores just in-frame clones and leaves some out. The sample shows 300,000 or so clones, about 64% of them seen only once. This specimen was PBMCs, taken after 36 months of ibrutinib treatment. Receptors originate from a human donor with chronic lymphocytic leukemia.

The chain carries TRBV6-5 and TRBJ1-2; a weak D match, TRBD1 (5 bases). In germline, CDR1 is MNHEY, CDR2 SVGAGI. Trimming removed 7 bases from V and 4 bases from J, with 16 bases in between. The CDR3 length is 14 residues. The CDR3 is CASIGTQGPYGYTF. DNA for the CDR3: TGTGCCAGCATCGGGACTCAGGGCCCCTATGGCTACACCTTC.

The chain recombines TRBV7-8 with TRBJ2-3; no firm D call. This CDR3 has 17 residues. The germline V and J ends were trimmed by 4 bases and 0 bases, with 17 bases remaining between them. Germline CDR1 and CDR2: SGHVS and FQNEAQ. The CDR3 sequence: CASSWSGTLSSTDTQYF. The CDR3 DNA is TGTGCCAGCAGCTGGTCAGGCACCTTGTCTAGCACAGATACGCAGTATTTT. Full variable domain (missing parts from reference TRBV7-8 and TRBJ2-3): GAGVSQSPRYKVAKRGQDVALRCDPISGHVSLFWYQQALGQGPEFLTYFQNEAQLDKSGLPSDRFFAERPEGSVSTLKIQRTQQEDSAVYLCASSWSGTLSSTDTQYFGPGTRLTVL.

The genes are TRBV7-2 and TRBJ2-6; D is unresolved. The V gene's germline CDR1 is SGHTA and CDR2 FQGNSA. V dropped 6 bases and J dropped 0 bases, with 12 bases sitting between them. The length of the CDR3 is 16 residues. The CDR3 bases are TGTGCCAGCAGGAGACCTCTAGTCTCTGGGGCCAACGTCCTGACTTTC. It is translated as CASRRPLVSGANVLTF.

The CDR3 DNA follows: TGTGCCACCGGGCTGGGGGCTGAAGCTTTCTTT. The encoded protein is CATGLGAEAFF. V usage is TRBV10-3 and J usage is TRBJ1-1; maybe TRBD1 (5 bases). Per germline, CDR1 ENHRY and CDR2 SYGVKD. CDR3 length: 11 amino acids. V was cut by 10 bases and J by 6 bases, with 12 bases left in between.

The rearrangement joins TRBV25-1 to TRBJ1-6; a possible D gene is TRBD1 (5 bases). Germline lookup yields CDR1 MGHDK and CDR2 SYGVNS. The CDR3 runs to 17 residues. Between the trimmed V and J ends, which lost 2 bases and 4 bases, there was a span of 15 bases. CDR3 residues: CASSERQGPLYNSPLHF. The CDR3 coding sequence is TGTGCCAGCAGTGAACGGCAGGGCCCTCTTTATAATTCACCCCTCCACTTT.

The sample holds one count of this clone. V usage is TRBV4-1 and J usage is TRBJ1-3; the match to TRBD1 covers 9 bases. Germline values: CDR1 MGHRA, CDR2 YSYEKL. V shed 1 base, J shed 8 bases, and the junction held 3 bases outside the gene matches. The CDR3 is 14 amino acids. The CDR3 sequence is CASSQVGQGHTIYF. The CDR3 DNA is TGCGCCAGCAGCCAAGTGGGACAGGGTCACACCATATATTTT.

The chain combines TRBV7-9 with TRBJ1-2; tentative D call: TRBD1 (6 bases). Trimming pared 4 bases from V and 0 bases from J, leaving 15 bases between. This CDR3 region has 16 residues. Germline CDR1 reads SEHNR; CDR2 reads FQNEAQ (reference sequence). In DNA, the CDR3 is TGTGCCAGCAGCTGGGGAATTGGACAGCCTAACTATGGCTACACCTTC. This encodes CASSWGIGQPNYGYTF.

V gene TRBV2 combines with J gene TRBJ2-7; D is possibly TRBD1 or TRBD2 (5 bases each). From germline, CDR1 is SNHLY and CDR2 FYNNEI. The CDR3 totals 15 residues. The ends were cut back, 8 bases at V and 4 bases at J, with 21 bases in the middle. The CDR3 loop reads CASRFSGPPLYEQYF. Written as DNA, the CDR3 is TGTGCCAGCCGTTTTTCGGGACCCCCACTATACGAGCAGTACTTC.

The chain's CDR3 is CASSIQKRANTGELFF. The CDR3 region has the DNA TGTGCCAGCAGTATCCAAAAGCGGGCGAACACCGGGGAGCTGTTTTTT. The genes are TRBV28 and TRBJ2-2; a possible D gene is TRBD2 (6 bases). Germline CDR1 reads MDHEN; CDR2 reads SYDVKM. V was pared by 5 bases and J by 0 bases, with 13 bases between. This CDR3 contains 16 residues.

The chain uses TRBV7-8 and TRBJ2-7; no definite D call. V was trimmed by 1 base and J by 1 base, leaving 14 bases between them. Looked up from germline, CDR1 is SGHVS and CDR2 is FQNEAQ. This CDR3 comprises 16 residues. DNA for the CDR3: TGTGCCAGCAGCTTAGAAGCAGGAACTTATTCCTACGAGCAGTACTTC. This encodes CASSLEAGTYSYEQYF.

The chain links TRBV4-3 to TRBJ2-1; 13 bases map to TRBD2. The CDR3 has 20 residues. V lost 2 bases and J lost 2; bases outside the gene matches: 12. CDR1 and CDR2 (germline): LGHNA, YSLEER. The CDR3 DNA sequence: TGCGCCAGCAGCCAAAGGTACGGCACTAGCGGGAGGGCCCCCTACAATGAGCAGTTCTTC. Residues: CASSQRYGTSGRAPYNEQFF.

This chain uses TRBV2 with TRBJ1-2, with a weak D call TRBD1 (5 bases). This CDR3 has 15 amino acids. Germline CDR1 is SNHLY and CDR2 is FYNNEI. This CDR3 reads CASQDANFRNYGYTF. Here the CDR3 DNA reads TGTGCGTCACAGGACGCAAATTTTCGCAACTATGGCTACACCTTC.

This rearrangement joins TRBV11-2 to TRBJ2-5; the D is unclear. This CDR3 region has 15 residues. The germline V gene has CDR1 SGHAT and CDR2 FQNNGV. Trimming took off 0 bases at V and 1 base at J, with 9 bases between the two ends. DNA for the CDR3: TGTGCCAGCAGCTTAGATCGTACTATCCAAGAGACCCAGTACTTC. It encodes CASSLDRTIQETQYF.

The rearrangement links TRBV29-1 to TRBJ2-7; D is unclear. The CDR3 extends over 15 amino acids. Between the trimmed V and J ends, which lost 5 bases and 6 bases, there was a span of 23 bases. Germline V lookup: CDR1 SQVTM, CDR2 ANQGSEA. The CDR3 spells CSVSPRLGGLREQYF. As DNA, the CDR3 is TGCAGCGTTTCCCCCCGGCTTGGTGGTCTGCGCGAGCAGTACTTC.

A few counts support this clone. The rearrangement joins TRBV13 to TRBJ1-6, with D maybe TRBD1 (6 bases). CDR3 length: 15 residues. V shed 2 bases and J shed 12 bases, with 17 bases lying between them. Germline values: CDR1 PRHDT, CDR2 FYEKMQ (reference sequence). Here the CDR3 DNA reads TGTGCCAGCAGCTTACGACAGGCGACCTTTGGACCCCTCCACTTT. As protein: CASSLRQATFGPLHF.

V and J are TRBV9 and TRBJ1-1; D uncertain. Germline assignment: CDR1 SGDLS and CDR2 YYNGEE. CDR3 size: 12 residues. With 7 bases removed from V and 2 bases from J, the gap between germline ends came to 9 bases. DNA for the CDR3: TGTGCCAGCTCTAGGGAAAACACTGAAGCTTTCTTT. It is translated as CASSRENTEAFF.

This clone was counted once. CDR3 sequence reads: CARRFPNKGPTVSKANYNSPLHF. In DNA, the CDR3 is TGTGCCAGAAGGTTCCCCAACAAGGGACCAACCGTAAGTAAAGCGAACTATAATTCACCCCTCCACTTT. The J gene is TRBJ1-6, the V gene TRBV5-3; D is possibly TRBD1 (5 bases). TRBV5-3 is filed as an ORF, its function uncertain. V gave up 5 bases and J gave up 3 bases, with 36 bases separating them. This CDR3 is 23 amino acids long.

The V gene is TRBV28, the J gene TRBJ2-7, with 8 positions matching TRBD2. Trimming at V came to 3 bases and at J to 2 bases, leaving 12 bases not matched to a gene. Germline CDR1 MDHEN, CDR2 SYDVKM. This CDR3 spans 17 amino acids. CDR3 loop: CASSLGGLDRFTYEQYF. CDR3 in DNA: TGTGCCAGCAGTTTGGGGGGACTAGATCGATTTACCTACGAGCAGTACTTC.

The genes are TRBV5-8 and TRBJ2-2; D perhaps matches TRBD1 (6 bases). V lost 4 bases to trimming and J lost 4 bases, with 14 bases between them. CDR1 is SGHTS, CDR2 YDEGEE, per germline. The CDR3 runs to 15 residues. For the CDR3, the DNA is TGTGCCAGCAGCGCTTACAGGGTCGGCACCGGGGAGCTGTTTTTT. Amino acids: CASSAYRVGTGELFF. Complete variable domain (other parts from reference TRBV5-8 and TRBJ2-2): EAGVTQSPTHLIKTRGQQATLRCSPISGHTSVYWYQQALGLGLQFLLWYDEGEERNRGNFPPRFSGRQFPNYSSELNVNALELEDSALYLCASSAYRVGTGELFFGEGSRLTVL.

This clone was picked up a small number of times. The chain links TRBV18 to TRBJ2-1; D is unresolved. The CDR3 has 13 residues. V was pared by 0 bases and J by 4 bases, with 4 bases between. Germline CDR1 is KGHSH and CDR2 is LQKENI. The CDR3 here is CASSPPSYNEQFF. The CDR3 DNA is TGTGCCAGCTCACCACCCTCATACAATGAGCAGTTCTTC.

The chain employs TRBV27 and TRBJ2-7; 10 bases are a match to TRBD1. The CDR3 has 14 amino acids. Germline V CDR1 and CDR2: MNHEY, SMNVEV (reference sequence). The J segment lost 4 bases and the V segment lost 6 bases, leaving 6 bases of the junction unmatched. For the CDR3, the DNA is TGTGCCAGCAGAAAAAGACAGGGGGCTTACGAGCAGTACTTC. As protein: CASRKRQGAYEQYF.

The CDR3 region is CSGGLADSYNEQFF. Written as DNA, the CDR3 is TGCAGCGGGGGACTAGCGGACTCCTACAATGAGCAGTTCTTC. This sequence joins TRBV29-1 and TRBJ2-1; TRBD2 matches 11 bases. Germline V lookup: CDR1 SQVTM, CDR2 ANQGSEA. The CDR3 runs to 14 residues. V was pared by 7 bases and J by 0 bases, with 2 bases of the junction left unmatched.

The chain recombines TRBV15 with TRBJ1-5; weak D call: TRBD1 (5 bases). The length of the CDR3 is 14 residues. Germline CDR1 and CDR2: LNHNV and YYDKDF (reference sequence). V shed 3 bases and J shed 3 bases, with 9 bases lying between them. The CDR3 DNA follows: TGTGCCACCAGCAGCAGGGCTTACAATCAGCCCCAGCATTTT. It yields the protein CATSSRAYNQPQHF.

This chain connects TRBV28 to TRBJ2-1, with TRBD2 matching 14 bases. The CDR3 has 14 amino acids. CDR1 is MDHEN and CDR2 is SYDVKM in the germline V gene. The ends lost 6 bases at V and 7 bases at J; junction bases unmatched: 2. DNA of the CDR3: TGTGCCAGCAGCTGGACTAGCGGGGGGAATGAGCAGTTCTTC. Its translation: CASSWTSGGNEQFF.

The rearrangement links TRBV5-4 to TRBJ2-1; D assignment may be TRBD1 or TRBD2 (5 bases each). Germline-derived CDR1 and CDR2 are SGHNT and YYREEE (reference sequence). The CDR3 is 15 residues long. V lost 4 bases to trimming and J lost 8 bases, with 19 bases between them. CDR3 nucleotides: TGTGCCAGCAGCAGACGGATGGACTGGGGCGATGAGCAGTTCTTC. Encoded protein: CASSRRMDWGDEQFF. Full variable domain (missing parts from reference TRBV5-4 and TRBJ2-1): ETGVTQSPTHLIKTRGQQVTLRCSSQSGHNTVSWYQQALGQGPQFIFQYYREEENGRGNFPPRFSGLQFPNYSSELNVNALELDDSALYLCASSRRMDWGDEQFFGPGTRLTVL.

This clone was seen just once. This chain connects TRBV4-2 to TRBJ2-7; 8 bases are a match to TRBD1. Germline V lookup: CDR1 LGHNA, CDR2 YNFKEQ. After removal of 0 bases from V and 5 bases from J, the junction contained 9 bases not matched to a gene. The CDR3 totals 16 residues. The CDR3 nucleotides are TGTGCCAGCAGCCAAGATCTGCGACGACAGGGGCACGAGCAGTACTTC. As protein: CASSQDLRRQGHEQYF.

V usage is TRBV7-2 and J usage is TRBJ2-1; maybe TRBD2 (5 bases). V lost 5 bases to trimming and J lost 7 bases, with 15 bases between them. Per germline, CDR1 SGHTA and CDR2 FQGNSA. The CDR3 contains 14 residues. DNA of the CDR3: TGTGCCAGCAGCCCTGGACTCTTAGTAAATGAGCAGTTCTTC. Its translation: CASSPGLLVNEQFF.